The 2 T cell receptor beta chains reported below all come from one sample, sequenced in a study of blood T cell repertoires in COVID-19. Assay used: immunoSEQ multiplex PCR; TCRdb lists only in-frame clones, some missing. The table includes some 160,000 clones, 75% to 85% detected once. Sequencing was performed on peripheral blood. The receptors stem from a woman aged 45-65 years with acute or convalescent COVID-19.

The V and J genes are TRBV7-2 and TRBJ2-5; maybe TRBD2 (7 bases). The CDR3 is made up of 14 amino acids. V was cut by 5 bases and J by 5 bases, with 15 bases left in between. Germline values: CDR1 SGHTA, CDR2 FQGNSA. The CDR3 loop reads CASSAAGAGETQYF. CDR3 nucleotides: TGTGCCAGCAGCGCCGCGGGGGCGGGGGAGACCCAGTACTTC.

The V and J genes are TRBV5-1 and TRBJ1-3; D is undetermined. CDR3 length: 14 residues. Germline values: CDR1 SGHRS, CDR2 YFSETQ. V was pared by 4 bases and J by 0 bases, with 8 bases between. The CDR3 spells CASSPGISGNTIYF. The CDR3 coding sequence is TGCGCCAGCAGCCCCGGGATCTCTGGAAACACCATATATTTT.